This T cell receptor (beta chain) derives from a study of shared clonotypes between healthy human individuals. Points from the study as a whole: Only blood was sampled, and tissue TCR repertoires likely differ from blood ones. Although depth was large, rarefaction showed that sequencing of the sorted subsets was incomplete. Shared across a few donors were around 5% of the naive CD4 clonotypes.

As for this clone: Its antigen is as yet unknown.

Selected positively for CCR7 and CD45RO-negative, naive CD8 cells excluded terminally differentiated effector memory CD45RA+ cells. In the original processing: Filtering was not the same, since immunoSEQ gave junction-only sequences without quality scores. Data came from immunoSEQ multiplex PCR; TCRdb stores just in-frame clones and leaves some out. V, J and clone size were drawn from that table, and D and trimming were deduced from the DNA. The profile shows about 580,000 clones, more than 95% of them singletons. This receptor was obtained from a man aged 25-40 years in good health. Material: naive CD8+ T cells sorted from blood.

Here the CDR3 reads CAWSGAGGSYNEQFF. CDR3 bases: TGTGCCTGGAGTGGTGCGGGAGGCAGCTACAATGAGCAGTTCTTC. This chain connects TRBV30 to TRBJ2-1; the match to TRBD2 covers 8 bases. The ends lost 1 base at V and 3 bases at J; junction bases unmatched: 5. This CDR3 is 15 amino acids long. Germline values: CDR1 GTSNPN, CDR2 SVGIG (reference sequence).